In its sample, the clone carrying this TCR beta chain was seen a few times. Here immunoSEQ multiplex PCR was the method, and the copy in TCRdb shows in-frame clones only, minus some. The sample has tens of thousands of clones; around 80% are singletons. Germline V lookup: CDR1 SGHKS, CDR2 YYEKEE (reference sequence). V was pared by 4 bases and J by 4 bases, with 12 bases of the junction left unmatched. The CDR3 is 17 amino acids. This sample stems from a study of blood T cell repertoires in COVID-19. About the study: Donors in the United States, Italy and Spain gave samples during acute or convalescent COVID-19. The analysed material was cDNA or gDNA that came from T cells, B-cell-depleted T cells, or PBMCs.

Sequencing was carried out using peripheral blood. The rearrangement links TRBV5-5 to TRBJ1-2, with 11 bases aligning to TRBD1. The receptor's source is a woman aged 80 or older with acute or convalescent COVID-19. The CDR3 is CASSLSYRTGGSYGYTF. The DNA of the CDR3 is TGTGCCAGCAGCCTATCCTATAGGACAGGGGGCAGCTATGGCTACACCTTC.